One sample yielded the 27 T cell receptor beta chains listed below, sequenced in a study of T cell responses to AZD1222 COVID-19 vaccine. Profiled with immunoSEQ multiplex PCR; TCRdb holds only in-frame clones, not every one. This table holds around 130,000 clones, 86% found once. Sequencing used peripheral blood, obtained 28 days after the second AZD1222 dose. All receptors come from an adult who received the AZD1222 COVID-19 vaccine.

The chain links TRBV3-1 (or the pseudogene TRBV3-2) to TRBJ2-3, with TRBD2 matching 13 bases. The CDR3 runs 15 residues. The germline CDR1 and CDR2 sequences are LGHDT and YNNKEL (reference sequence). The trim removed 5 bases at V and 3 bases at J, leaving 2 bases unmatched. CDR3 sequence: CASSWTSGGTDTQYF. In DNA form, the CDR3 reads TGTGCCAGCAGCTGGACTAGCGGGGGTACAGATACGCAGTATTTT.

This clone was picked up one time. The rearrangement uses TRBV19 and TRBJ1-5, with 10 bases lining up with TRBD1. Germline V gives CDR1 LNHDA, CDR2 SQIVND (reference sequence). J lost 2 bases, V lost 7 bases, and 5 bases had no gene match. The CDR3 has 15 amino acids. CDR3 loop: CASTPGTGGNQPQHF. The CDR3 DNA sequence: TGTGCCAGTACTCCCGGGACAGGGGGCAATCAGCCCCAGCATTTT.

About this clone itself: Mismatch with germline at one junction end may stem from a read error. The chain uses TRBV7-6 and TRBJ2-5, with 13 bases aligning to TRBD2. The germline V gene encodes CDR1 SGHVS and CDR2 FNYEAQ. The CDR3 length is 17 residues. The CDR3 DNA reads TGTGCCAGCAGCCGTAAACCCGGGACTAGCGGGGAGCCTCCCACGAACTTC. Its protein is CASSRKPGTSGEPPTNF.

The chain employs TRBV7-2 and TRBJ1-2; D possibly corresponds to TRBD1 (5 bases). Germline values: CDR1 SGHTA, CDR2 FQGNSA. The V gene lost 1 base and the J gene lost 2 bases, with 5 bases spanning the gap. There are 13 residues in the CDR3. The CDR3 sequence is CASSLGGNYGYTF. CDR3 nucleotides: TGTGCCAGCAGCTTAGGGGGGAACTATGGCTACACCTTC.

CDR3 sequence (DNA): TGCGCCAGCAGCTTGGCCCCGGGCCAGGGAAACACTGAAGCTTTCTTT. This sequence encodes CASSLAPGQGNTEAFF. This chain uses TRBV5-1 with TRBJ1-1; D may be TRBD1 (5 bases). Germline V gene lookup returns CDR1 SGHRS and CDR2 YFSETQ. V lost 0 bases and J lost 2, with 14 bases in between. The CDR3 sequence is 16 residues long.

This rearrangement joins TRBV9 to TRBJ2-1; possible D gene TRBD2, 6 bases. V dropped 0 bases and J dropped 5 bases, with 12 bases sitting between them. CDR1 and CDR2 (germline): SGDLS, YYNGEE. This CDR3 is 15 amino acids long. The CDR3 is CASSVEAGRNNEQFF. The CDR3 bases are TGTGCCAGCAGCGTAGAGGCAGGGAGGAACAATGAGCAGTTCTTC.

The rearrangement joins TRBV5-6 to TRBJ2-7, with D perhaps assigned TRBD1 or TRBD2 (5 bases each). The CDR3 contains 14 residues. The V end was cut by 4 bases, the J end by 2 bases, with 13 bases between. Germline V gene sequence: CDR1 SGHDT, CDR2 YYEEEE. The CDR3 spells CASSPTGAAYEQYF. The CDR3 nucleotides read TGTGCCAGCAGCCCTACCGGGGCTGCCTACGAGCAGTACTTC.

J is TRBJ1-4 and V is TRBV6-1, with no clear D. From germline, CDR1 is MNHNS and CDR2 SASEGT. Trimming pared 2 bases from V and 13 bases from J, leaving 11 bases between. There are 12 residues in the CDR3. CDR3 nucleotide sequence: TGTGCCAGCAGTGAAATCCTCCAAGGACTGTTTTTT. Protein sequence: CASSEILQGLFF.

The sample holds one count of this clone. The chain couples TRBV7-2 to TRBJ1-4; no reliable D call. Trimming cost V 5 bases and J 12 bases, with 13 bases left between them. CDR1 SGHTA and CDR2 FQGNSA come from the germline V gene. The CDR3 spans 12 residues. In nucleotides, the CDR3 is TGTGCCAGCAGCCCGGACCTTGTTGAACTGTTTTTT. Translating gives CASSPDLVELFF.

The chain links TRBV24-1 to TRBJ1-2; no clear D gene. Germline CDR1 reads KGHDR; CDR2 reads SFDVKD. The CDR3 runs to 11 residues. Deletions cut 4 bases from V and 8 bases from J, with 7 bases between. CDR3: CATSDLRGYTF. Written as DNA, the CDR3 is TGTGCCACCAGTGACTTAAGGGGCTACACCTTC.

The chain carries TRBV14 and TRBJ1-1; TRBD1 might be the D (6 bases). The length of the CDR3 is 13 residues. Germline CDR1 SGHDN, CDR2 FVKESK. V was trimmed by 5 bases and J by 8 bases, leaving 15 bases between them. DNA for the CDR3: TGTGCCAGCAGCGGGGTTTGGGGGGCGGAAGCTTTCTTT. Amino acid sequence: CASSGVWGAEAFF.

This clone was recorded at least ten times. The genes are TRBV19 and TRBJ1-2, with 9 bases lining up with TRBD1. V lost 3 bases to trimming and J lost 2 bases; unmatched junction nucleotides: 7. Germline CDR1 LNHDA, CDR2 SQIVND (reference sequence). There are 16 residues in the CDR3. The CDR3: CASSILSGTGNYGYTF. The CDR3 region has the DNA TGTGCCAGTAGTATTCTGTCCGGGACAGGGAACTATGGCTACACCTTC. The full variable domain, rest sourced from reference TRBV19 and TRBJ1-2, is DGGITQSPKYLFRKEGQNVTLSCEQNLNHDAMYWYRQDPGQGLRLIYYSQIVNDFQKGDIAEGYSVSREKKESFPLTVTSAQKNPTAFYLCASSILSGTGNYGYTFGSGTRLTVV.

J is TRBJ1-1 and V is TRBV19, with D unclear. The CDR3 has 14 residues. V lost 3 bases to trimming and J lost 5 bases, with 13 bases between them. Germline assignment: CDR1 LNHDA and CDR2 SQIVND (reference sequence). CDR3 in amino acids: CASSIGRVGTEAFF. The CDR3 bases are TGTGCCAGTAGTATCGGTCGAGTCGGTACTGAAGCTTTCTTT.

The rearrangement joins TRBV30 to TRBJ2-2; 8 nucleotides agree with TRBD1. This CDR3 is built from 16 residues. The V and J ends lost 0 bases and 1 base, in that order; junction bases with no gene match: 4. Germline assignment: CDR1 GTSNPN and CDR2 SVGIG (reference sequence). CDR3 in DNA: TGTGCCTGGAGTGTCATGGGACAGGTGAACACCGGGGAGCTGTTTTTT. Amino acid sequence: CAWSVMGQVNTGELFF.

Worth noting for this clone: The junction departs from the called germline gene at one end, perhaps through a read error. The genes are TRBV7-7 and TRBJ2-2; D unclear. The CDR3 contains 15 residues. Germline V lookup: CDR1 SSHAT, CDR2 FNYEAQ (reference sequence). In DNA, the CDR3 is TGTGCTAGCAGCTTATCGTCCAGCAACACCGGGGAGCTGTTTTTT. It is translated as CASSLSSSNTGELFF.

The chain joins TRBV21-1 to TRBJ1-6; the table names TRBD1, a call not compared with the DNA. TRBV21-1 is designated a pseudogene. This CDR3 has 17 amino acids. DNA of the CDR3: TGTGCCAGCAGCACCAGGGTTTTGAGCTCCTATAATTCACCCCTCCACTTT. Translating it yields CASSTRVLSSYNSPLHF.

V is TRBV30 and J is TRBJ1-5; D remains ambiguous. The CDR3 consists of 15 residues. In germline, CDR1 is GTSNPN, CDR2 SVGIG (reference sequence). V lost 0 bases and J lost 2, with 11 bases in between. The CDR3 loop reads CAWSVAQTGNQPQHF. The CDR3 DNA sequence: TGTGCCTGGAGTGTAGCCCAGACGGGCAATCAGCCCCAGCATTTT.

The rearrangement links TRBV18 to TRBJ2-5; D gene unclear. The V end was cut by 0 bases, the J end by 5 bases, with 7 bases between. This CDR3 region has 13 residues. Germline assignment: CDR1 KGHSH and CDR2 LQKENI. CDR3 region: CASSPPGFETQYF. CDR3 in DNA: TGTGCCAGCTCACCACCTGGATTTGAGACCCAGTACTTC.

The CDR3 loop is CASSFSLGQLNTEAFF. CDR3 DNA sequence: TGTGCCAGCAGTTTTTCGTTAGGACAGTTGAACACTGAAGCTTTCTTT. The chain has TRBV6-2 or TRBV6-3 and TRBJ1-1, with D possibly being TRBD1 (6 bases). Between the trimmed V and J ends, which lost 4 bases and 0 bases, there was a span of 15 bases. CDR3 length: 16 amino acids. Germline V gene lookup returns CDR1 MNHEY and CDR2 SVGEGT.

The chain links TRBV5-1 to TRBJ2-4; D is undetermined. This CDR3 is 14 amino acids long. Trimming pared 5 bases from V and 0 bases from J, leaving 9 bases between. CDR1 is SGHRS, CDR2 YFSETQ, per germline. CDR3 DNA sequence: TGCGCCAGCAGGACGGATCTAGCCAAAAACATTCAGTACTTC. This encodes CASRTDLAKNIQYF. Full variable domain (rest looked up from reference TRBV5-1 and TRBJ2-4): KAGVTQTPRYLIKTRGQQVTLSCSPISGHRSVSWYQQTPGQGLQFLFEYFSETQRNKGNFPGRFSGRQFSNSRSEMNVSTLELGDSALYLCASRTDLAKNIQYFGAGTRLSVL.

This chain links TRBV18 with TRBJ1-4, with a tentative D call TRBD1 (6 bases). Germline lookup yields CDR1 KGHSH and CDR2 LQKENI. Trimming stripped 3 bases from V and 8 bases from J, with 10 bases between. This CDR3 contains 13 residues. The CDR3 sequence is CASSPQQGEKLFF. In nucleotides, the CDR3 is TGTGCCAGCTCACCGCAACAGGGAGAAAAACTGTTTTTT.

The chain recombines TRBV27 with TRBJ1-5; possible D gene TRBD1, 6 bases. The CDR3 consists of 16 residues. CDR1 is MNHEY and CDR2 is SMNVEV in the germline V gene (reference sequence). With 4 bases removed from V and 5 bases from J, the gap between germline ends came to 18 bases. The CDR3 bases are TGTGCCAGCAGTTATGAGGGGGGGGTCTTGGATCAGCCCCAGCATTTT. Its translation is CASSYEGGVLDQPQHF.

J is TRBJ1-2 and V is TRBV5-1, with D tentatively TRBD1 (6 bases). The CDR3 covers 14 residues. Trimming took off 3 bases at V and 8 bases at J, with 17 bases between the two ends. Germline V gene lookup returns CDR1 SGHRS and CDR2 YFSETQ. The CDR3 DNA sequence: TGCGCCAGCAGCTGGGAGAACAGGGCTGTAGGCTACACCTTC. Translated: CASSWENRAVGYTF.

The chain uses TRBV2 and TRBJ2-7, with 9 bases lining up with TRBD1. Germline CDR1 is SNHLY and CDR2 is FYNNEI. The CDR3 contains 13 residues. V lost 7 bases to trimming and J lost 6 bases; unmatched junction nucleotides: 7. This CDR3 is CASTGQGLGEQYF. The CDR3 nucleotides read TGTGCCAGCACAGGACAGGGGCTGGGCGAGCAGTACTTC.

This chain connects TRBV11-3 to TRBJ2-1; no clear D gene. Germline CDR1 reads SGHNT; CDR2 reads YENEEA. The CDR3 is 14 amino acids. V lost 2 bases and J lost 0, with 5 bases in between. In DNA, the CDR3 is TGTGCCAGCAGCTTATCGGACTCCTACAATGAGCAGTTCTTC. This sequence encodes CASSLSDSYNEQFF. Filled out from reference TRBV11-3 and TRBJ2-1, the complete variable domain reads EAGVVQSPRYKIIEKKQPVAFWCNPISGHNTLYWYLQNLGQGPELLIRYENEEAVDDSQLPKDRFSAERLKGVDSTLKIQPAELGDSAVYLCASSLSDSYNEQFFGPGTRLTVL.

The J gene is TRBJ1-2, the V gene TRBV5-1; possible D gene TRBD1, 6 bases. V lost 1 base, J lost 4 bases, and 14 bases lay in between. The CDR3 length is 15 residues. Germline lookup yields CDR1 SGHRS and CDR2 YFSETQ. The CDR3 nucleotides read TGCGCCAGCAGCTTGTCCTCAGGACAGCTCTATGGCTACACCTTC. Amino acids: CASSLSSGQLYGYTF.

The J gene is TRBJ1-2, the V gene TRBV11-3; D unclear. V was clipped by 0 bases and J by 4 bases, with 9 bases between them. Looked up from germline, CDR1 is SGHNT and CDR2 is YENEEA. The CDR3 extends over 14 amino acids. CDR3 sequence: CASSLDSLGYGYTF. In DNA, the CDR3 is TGTGCCAGCAGCTTAGACAGTCTGGGCTATGGCTACACCTTC.